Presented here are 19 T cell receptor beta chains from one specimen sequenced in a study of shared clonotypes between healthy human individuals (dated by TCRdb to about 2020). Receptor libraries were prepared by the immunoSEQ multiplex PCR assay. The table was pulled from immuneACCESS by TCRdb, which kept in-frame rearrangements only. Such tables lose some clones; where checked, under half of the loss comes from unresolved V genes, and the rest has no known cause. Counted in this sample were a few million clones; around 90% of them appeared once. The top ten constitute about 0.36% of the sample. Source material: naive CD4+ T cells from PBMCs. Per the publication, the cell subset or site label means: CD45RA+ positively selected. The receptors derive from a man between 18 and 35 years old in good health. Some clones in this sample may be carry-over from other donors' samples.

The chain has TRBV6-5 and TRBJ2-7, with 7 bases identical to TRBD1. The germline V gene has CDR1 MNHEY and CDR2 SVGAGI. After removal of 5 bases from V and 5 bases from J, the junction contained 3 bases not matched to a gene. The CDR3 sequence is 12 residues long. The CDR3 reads CASSATGHEQYF. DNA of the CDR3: TGTGCCAGCAGTGCGACAGGGCACGAGCAGTACTTC.

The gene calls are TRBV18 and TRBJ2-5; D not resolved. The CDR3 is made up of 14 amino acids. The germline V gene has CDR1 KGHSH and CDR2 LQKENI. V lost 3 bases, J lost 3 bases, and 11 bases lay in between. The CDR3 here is CASSPGRWKETQYF. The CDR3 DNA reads TGTGCCAGCTCACCGGGCAGGTGGAAAGAGACCCAGTACTTC.

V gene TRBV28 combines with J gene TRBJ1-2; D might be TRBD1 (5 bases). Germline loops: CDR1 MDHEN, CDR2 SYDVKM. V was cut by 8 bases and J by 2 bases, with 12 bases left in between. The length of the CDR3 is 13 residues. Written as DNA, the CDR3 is TGTGCCAGCGGCTCTTGGGGGAACTATGGCTACACCTTC. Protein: CASGSWGNYGYTF.

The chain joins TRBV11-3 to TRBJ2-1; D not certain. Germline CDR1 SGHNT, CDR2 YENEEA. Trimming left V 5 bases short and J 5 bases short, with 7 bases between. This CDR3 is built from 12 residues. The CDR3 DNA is TGTGCCAGCAGCGTGACTGACAATGAGCAGTTCTTC. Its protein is CASSVTDNEQFF.

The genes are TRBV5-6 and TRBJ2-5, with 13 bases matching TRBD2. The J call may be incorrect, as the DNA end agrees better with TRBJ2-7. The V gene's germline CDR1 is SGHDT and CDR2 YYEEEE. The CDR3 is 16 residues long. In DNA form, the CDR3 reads TGTGCCAGCAGCTTTCGGACTAGCGGGAGCTTGTCCGAGCAGTACTTC. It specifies CASSFRTSGSLSEQYF.

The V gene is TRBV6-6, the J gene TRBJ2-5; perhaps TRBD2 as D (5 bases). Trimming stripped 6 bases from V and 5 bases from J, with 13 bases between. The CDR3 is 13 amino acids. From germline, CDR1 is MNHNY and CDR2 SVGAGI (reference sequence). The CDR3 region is CASSRGWEETQYF. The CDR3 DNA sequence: TGTGCCAGCAGCCGGGGTTGGGAGGAGACCCAGTACTTC.

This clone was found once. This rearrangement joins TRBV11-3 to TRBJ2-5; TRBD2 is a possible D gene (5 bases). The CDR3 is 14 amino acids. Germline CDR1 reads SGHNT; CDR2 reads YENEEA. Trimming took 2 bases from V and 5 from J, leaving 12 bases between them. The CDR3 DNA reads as TGTGCCAGCAGCTTATCTCCTAGCTCGGAGACCCAGTACTTC. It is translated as CASSLSPSSETQYF.

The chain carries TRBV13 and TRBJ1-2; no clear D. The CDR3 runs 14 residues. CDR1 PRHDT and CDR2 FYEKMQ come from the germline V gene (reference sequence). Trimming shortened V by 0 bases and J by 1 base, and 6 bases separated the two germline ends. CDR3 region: CASSLGPGNYGYTF. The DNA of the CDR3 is TGTGCCAGCAGCTTAGGCCCGGGTAACTATGGCTACACCTTC.

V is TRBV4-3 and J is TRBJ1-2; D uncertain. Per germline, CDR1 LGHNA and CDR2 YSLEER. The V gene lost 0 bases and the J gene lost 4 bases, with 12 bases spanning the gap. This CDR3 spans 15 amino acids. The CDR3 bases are TGCGCCAGCAGCCAAGAAGGGAACCTCGTCTATGGCTACACCTTC. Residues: CASSQEGNLVYGYTF.

The CDR3 sequence is CASRRGISGITDTQYF. CDR3 bases: TGTGCCAGCAGAAGAGGGATCAGCGGGATTACAGATACGCAGTATTTT. The genes are TRBV2 and TRBJ2-3; 7 nucleotides line up with TRBD2. The CDR3 spans 16 residues. Germline CDR1 is SNHLY and CDR2 is FYNNEI. V shed 6 bases, J shed 3 bases, and the junction held 12 bases outside the gene matches. The complete variable domain, with remaining parts taken from reference TRBV2 and TRBJ2-3, reads EPEVTQTPSHQVTQMGQEVILRCVPISNHLYFYWYRQILGQKVEFLVSFYNNEISEKSEIFDDQFSVERPDGSNFTLKIRSTKLEDSAMYFCASRRGISGITDTQYFGPGTRLTVL.

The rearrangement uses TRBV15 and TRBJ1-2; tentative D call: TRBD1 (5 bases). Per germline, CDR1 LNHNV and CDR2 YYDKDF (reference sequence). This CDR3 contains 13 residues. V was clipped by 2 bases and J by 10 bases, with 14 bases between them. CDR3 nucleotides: TGTGCCACCAGCAGATCCGTGGGGGGTGACTACACCTTC. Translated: CATSRSVGGDYTF.

CDR3 coding DNA: TGTGCCTGGAGTCTCTCGGGGGGGGCGATCTCGGGTGGCTACACCTTC. Translation gives CAWSLSGGAISGGYTF. This chain joins TRBV30 and TRBJ1-2; possible D gene TRBD1, 6 bases. The CDR3 extends over 16 amino acids. Germline V gene sequence: CDR1 GTSNPN, CDR2 SVGIG (reference sequence). The ends were cut back, 2 bases at V and 7 bases at J, with 23 bases in the middle.

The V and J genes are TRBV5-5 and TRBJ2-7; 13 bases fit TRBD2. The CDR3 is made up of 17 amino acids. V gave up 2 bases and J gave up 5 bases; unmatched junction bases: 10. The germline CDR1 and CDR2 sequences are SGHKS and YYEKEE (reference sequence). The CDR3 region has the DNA TGTGCCAGCAGCTTAGGGGGTGGCACTAGCGGGAGGGACGAGCAGTACTTC. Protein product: CASSLGGGTSGRDEQYF.

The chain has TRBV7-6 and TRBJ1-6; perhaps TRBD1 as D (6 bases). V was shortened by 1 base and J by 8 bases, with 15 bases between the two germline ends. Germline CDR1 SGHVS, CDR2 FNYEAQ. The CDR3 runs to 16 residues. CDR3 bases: TGTGCCAGCAGCTTAGATAGTAGTGAGGGGGATTCACCCCTCCACTTT. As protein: CASSLDSSEGDSPLHF.

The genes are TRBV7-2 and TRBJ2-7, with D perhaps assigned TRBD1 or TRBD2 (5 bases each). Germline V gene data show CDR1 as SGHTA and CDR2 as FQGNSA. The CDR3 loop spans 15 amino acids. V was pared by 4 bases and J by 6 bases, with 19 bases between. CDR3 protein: CASSWTGTEMAEQYF. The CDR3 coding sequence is TGTGCCAGCAGCTGGACCGGGACGGAGATGGCCGAGCAGTACTTC. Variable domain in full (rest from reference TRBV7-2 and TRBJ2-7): GAGVSQSPSNKVTEKGKDVELRCDPISGHTALYWYRQSLGQGLEFLIYFQGNSAPDKSGLPSDRFSAERTGGSVSTLTIQRTQQEDSAVYLCASSWTGTEMAEQYFGPGTRLTVT.

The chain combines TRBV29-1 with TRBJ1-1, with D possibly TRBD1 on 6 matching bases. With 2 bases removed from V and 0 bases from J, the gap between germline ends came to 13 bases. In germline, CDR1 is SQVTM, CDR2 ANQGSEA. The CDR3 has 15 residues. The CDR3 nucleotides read TGCAGCGTTGAAAAGGGGGTAACCATGAACACTGAAGCTTTCTTT. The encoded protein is CSVEKGVTMNTEAFF. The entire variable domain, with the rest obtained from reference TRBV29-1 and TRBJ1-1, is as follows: SAVISQKPSRDICQRGTSLTIQCQVDSQVTMMFWYRQQPGQSLTLIATANQGSEATYESGFVIDKFPISRPNLTFSTLTVSNMSPEDSSIYLCSVEKGVTMNTEAFFGQGTRLTVV.

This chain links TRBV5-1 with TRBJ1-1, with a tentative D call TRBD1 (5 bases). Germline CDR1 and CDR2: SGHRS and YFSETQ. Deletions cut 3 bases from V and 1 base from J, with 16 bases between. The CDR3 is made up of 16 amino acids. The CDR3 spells CASSWSRQGRNTEAFF. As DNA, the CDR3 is TGCGCCAGCAGCTGGTCTCGGCAGGGCAGGAACACTGAAGCTTTCTTT.

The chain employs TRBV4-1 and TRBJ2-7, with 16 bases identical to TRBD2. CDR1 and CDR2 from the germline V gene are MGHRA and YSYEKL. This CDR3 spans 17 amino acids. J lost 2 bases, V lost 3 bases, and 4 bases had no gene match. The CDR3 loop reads CASSQGLAGGFAYEQYF. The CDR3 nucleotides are TGCGCCAGCAGCCAGGGACTAGCGGGAGGGTTTGCCTACGAGCAGTACTTC.

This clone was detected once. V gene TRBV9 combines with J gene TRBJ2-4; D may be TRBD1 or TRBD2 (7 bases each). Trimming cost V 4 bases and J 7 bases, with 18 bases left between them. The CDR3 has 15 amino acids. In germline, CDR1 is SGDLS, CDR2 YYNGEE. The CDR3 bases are TGTGCCAGCAGCCGGGGGGACAGTTTGGGTAACATTCAGTACTTC. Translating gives CASSRGDSLGNIQYF.